The following is a TCR beta chain sequence with its context. The sample belongs to a study of PD-L1 blockade in urothelial cancer. Time point of the sample: pretreatment peripheral blood. The CDR3 contains 14 residues. In germline, CDR1 is LGHNA, CDR2 YSLEER. V shed 4 bases and J shed 3 bases, with 10 bases lying between them. Some clones are missing from TCRdb's copy, which holds only in-frame ones; the method was immunoSEQ multiplex PCR. The sample records roughly 40,000 clones, roughly 90% being singletons. The sample in question was PBMCs, obtained around atezolizumab (anti-PD-L1) treatment. The source is a woman between 55 and 75 years old with urothelial cancer. The chain carries TRBV4-3 and TRBJ1-5; D is unclear. The CDR3 coding sequence is TGCGCCAGCAGCCCGACATTCCCCAATCAGCCCCAGCATTTT. Translated, it gives CASSPTFPNQPQHF.